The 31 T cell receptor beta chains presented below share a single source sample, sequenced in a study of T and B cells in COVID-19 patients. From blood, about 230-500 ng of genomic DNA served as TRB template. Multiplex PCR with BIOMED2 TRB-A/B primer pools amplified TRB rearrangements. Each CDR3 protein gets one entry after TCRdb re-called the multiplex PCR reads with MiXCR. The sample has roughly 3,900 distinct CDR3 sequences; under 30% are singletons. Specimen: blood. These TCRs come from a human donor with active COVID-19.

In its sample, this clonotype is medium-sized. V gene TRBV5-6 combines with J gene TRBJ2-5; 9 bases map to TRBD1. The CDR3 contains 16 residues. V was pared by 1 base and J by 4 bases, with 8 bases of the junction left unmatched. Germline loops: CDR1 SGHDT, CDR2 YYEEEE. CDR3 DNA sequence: TGTGCCAGCAGCTTGATCTCGACAGGGGGAGGAGAGACCCAGTACTTC. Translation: CASSLISTGGGETQYF.

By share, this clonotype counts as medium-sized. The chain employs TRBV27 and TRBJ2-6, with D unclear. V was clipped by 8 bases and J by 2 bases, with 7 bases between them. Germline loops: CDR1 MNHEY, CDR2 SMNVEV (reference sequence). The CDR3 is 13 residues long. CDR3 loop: CASGRPGANVLTF. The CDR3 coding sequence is TGTGCCAGCGGTAGGCCTGGGGCCAACGTCCTGACTTTC.

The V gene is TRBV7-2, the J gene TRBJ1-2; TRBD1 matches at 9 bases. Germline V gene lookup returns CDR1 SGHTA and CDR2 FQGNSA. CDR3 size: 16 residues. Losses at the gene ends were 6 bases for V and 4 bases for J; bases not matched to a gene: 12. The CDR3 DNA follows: TGTGCCAGCAGTTTTGGGACAGGGCCCTCCAGCTATGGCTACACCTTC. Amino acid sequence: CASSFGTGPSSYGYTF.

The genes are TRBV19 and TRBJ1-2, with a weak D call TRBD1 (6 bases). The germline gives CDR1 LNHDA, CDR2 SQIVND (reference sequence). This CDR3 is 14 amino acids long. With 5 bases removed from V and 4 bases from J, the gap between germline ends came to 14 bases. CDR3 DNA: TGTGCCAGTAGTCGGACAGACCTGACCTATGGCTACACCTTC. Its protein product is CASSRTDLTYGYTF.

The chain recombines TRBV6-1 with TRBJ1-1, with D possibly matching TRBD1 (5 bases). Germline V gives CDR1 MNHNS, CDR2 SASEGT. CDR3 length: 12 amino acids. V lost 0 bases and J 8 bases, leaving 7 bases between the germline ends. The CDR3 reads CASSEAGPEAFF. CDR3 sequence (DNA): TGTGCCAGCAGTGAAGCGGGGCCAGAAGCTTTCTTT.

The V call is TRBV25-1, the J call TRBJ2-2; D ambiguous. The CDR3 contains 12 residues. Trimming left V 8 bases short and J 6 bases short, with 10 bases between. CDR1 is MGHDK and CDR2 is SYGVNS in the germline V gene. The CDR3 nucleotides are TGTGCCAGCTCTGTCGCCCCCGGGGAGCTGTTTTTT. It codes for CASSVAPGELFF.

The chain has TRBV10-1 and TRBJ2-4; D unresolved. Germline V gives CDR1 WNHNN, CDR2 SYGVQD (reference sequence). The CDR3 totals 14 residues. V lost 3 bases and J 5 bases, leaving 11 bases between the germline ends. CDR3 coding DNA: TGCGCCAGCAGTGAACCGGTGGCGCAAAACATTCAGTACTTC. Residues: CASSEPVAQNIQYF.

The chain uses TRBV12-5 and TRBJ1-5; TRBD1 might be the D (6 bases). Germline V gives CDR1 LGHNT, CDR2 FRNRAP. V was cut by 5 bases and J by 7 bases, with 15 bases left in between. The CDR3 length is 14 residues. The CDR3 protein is CASGLTGTRQPQHF. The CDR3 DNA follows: TGTGCTAGTGGTCTTACAGGGACCAGGCAGCCCCAGCATTTT.

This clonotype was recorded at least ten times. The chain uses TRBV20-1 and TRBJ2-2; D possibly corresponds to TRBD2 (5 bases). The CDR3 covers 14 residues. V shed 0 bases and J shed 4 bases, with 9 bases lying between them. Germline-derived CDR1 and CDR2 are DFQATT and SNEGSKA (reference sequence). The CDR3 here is CSARDPSPTGELFF. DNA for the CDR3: TGCAGTGCTAGAGATCCTAGCCCCACCGGGGAGCTGTTTTTT.

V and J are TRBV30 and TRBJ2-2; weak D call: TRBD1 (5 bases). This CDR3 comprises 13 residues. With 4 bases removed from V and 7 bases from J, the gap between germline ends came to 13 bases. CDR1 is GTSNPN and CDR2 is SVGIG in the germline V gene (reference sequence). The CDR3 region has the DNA TGTGCCTGGAAGGGTCAGGGCGGCGGGGAGCTGTTTTTT. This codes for CAWKGQGGGELFF.

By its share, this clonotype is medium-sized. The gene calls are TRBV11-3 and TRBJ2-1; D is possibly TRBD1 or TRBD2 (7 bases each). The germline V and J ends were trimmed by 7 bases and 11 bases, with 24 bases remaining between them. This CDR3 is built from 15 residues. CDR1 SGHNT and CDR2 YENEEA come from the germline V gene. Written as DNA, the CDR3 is TGTGCCAGCAAGCGAGGGGCAGGGGGGGGGGGCCAGCAGTTCTTC. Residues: CASKRGAGGGGQQFF.

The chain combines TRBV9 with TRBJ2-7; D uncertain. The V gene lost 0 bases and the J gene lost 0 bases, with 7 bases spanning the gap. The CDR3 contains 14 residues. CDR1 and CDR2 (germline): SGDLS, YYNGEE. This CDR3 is CASSVGGSSYEQYF. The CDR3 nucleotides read TGTGCCAGCAGCGTAGGCGGCAGCTCCTACGAGCAGTACTTC.

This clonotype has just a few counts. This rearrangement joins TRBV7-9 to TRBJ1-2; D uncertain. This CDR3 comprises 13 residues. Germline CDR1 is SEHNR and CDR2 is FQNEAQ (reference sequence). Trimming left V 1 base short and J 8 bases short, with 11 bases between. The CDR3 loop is CASSLGTGRGYTF. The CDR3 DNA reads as TGTGCCAGCAGCTTAGGCACCGGCAGAGGCTACACCTTC.

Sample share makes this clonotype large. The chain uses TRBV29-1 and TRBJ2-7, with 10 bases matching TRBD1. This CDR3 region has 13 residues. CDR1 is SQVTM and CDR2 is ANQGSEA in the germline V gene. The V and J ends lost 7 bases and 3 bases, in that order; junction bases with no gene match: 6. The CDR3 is CSASTGGRYEQYF. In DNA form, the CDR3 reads TGCAGCGCCTCGACAGGGGGCCGCTACGAGCAGTACTTC.

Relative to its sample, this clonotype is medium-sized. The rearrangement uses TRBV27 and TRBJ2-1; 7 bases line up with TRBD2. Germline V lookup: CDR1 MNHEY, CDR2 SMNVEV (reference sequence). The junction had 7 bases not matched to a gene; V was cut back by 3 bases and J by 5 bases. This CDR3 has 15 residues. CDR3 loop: CASSFRGELNNEQFF. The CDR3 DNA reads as TGTGCCAGCAGTTTCCGGGGGGAGCTGAACAATGAGCAGTTCTTC.

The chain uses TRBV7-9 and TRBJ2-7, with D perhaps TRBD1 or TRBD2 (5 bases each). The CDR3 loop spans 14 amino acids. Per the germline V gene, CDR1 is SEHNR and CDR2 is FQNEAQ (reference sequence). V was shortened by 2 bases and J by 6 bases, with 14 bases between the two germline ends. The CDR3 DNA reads TGTGCCAGCAGCTTATTTGGGGGAGCAGGCGAGCAGTACTTC. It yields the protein CASSLFGGAGEQYF.

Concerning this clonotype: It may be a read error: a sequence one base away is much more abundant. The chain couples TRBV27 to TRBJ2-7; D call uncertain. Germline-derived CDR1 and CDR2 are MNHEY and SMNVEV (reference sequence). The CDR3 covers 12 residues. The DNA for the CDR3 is TGTGCCAGCAGTGAAGGCGGTTACGGGCAGTACTTC. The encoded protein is CASSEGGYGQYF.

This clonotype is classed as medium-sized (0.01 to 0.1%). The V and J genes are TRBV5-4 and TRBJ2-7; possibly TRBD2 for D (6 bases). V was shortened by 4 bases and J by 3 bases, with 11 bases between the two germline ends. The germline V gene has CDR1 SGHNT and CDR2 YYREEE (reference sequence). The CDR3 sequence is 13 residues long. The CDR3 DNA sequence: TGTGCCAGCAGCATCCTCGGGGGCTACGAGCAGTACTTC. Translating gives CASSILGGYEQYF. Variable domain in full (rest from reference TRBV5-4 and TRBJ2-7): ETGVTQSPTHLIKTRGQQVTLRCSSQSGHNTVSWYQQALGQGPQFIFQYYREEENGRGNFPPRFSGLQFPNYSSELNVNALELDDSALYLCASSILGGYEQYFGPGTRLTVT.

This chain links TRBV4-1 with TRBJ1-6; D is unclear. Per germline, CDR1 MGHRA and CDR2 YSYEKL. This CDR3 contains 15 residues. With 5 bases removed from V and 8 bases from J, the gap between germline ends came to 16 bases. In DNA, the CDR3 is TGCGCCAGCAGCAGTCTTGGGGTCGCGGATTCACCCCTCCACTTT. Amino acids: CASSSLGVADSPLHF.

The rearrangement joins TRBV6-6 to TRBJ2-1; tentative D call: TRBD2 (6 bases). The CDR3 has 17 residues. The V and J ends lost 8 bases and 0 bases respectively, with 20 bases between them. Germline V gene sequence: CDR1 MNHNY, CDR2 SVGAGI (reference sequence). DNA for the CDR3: TGTGCCAGCGACGGGCGGGGTGGCTCCAGCTCCTACAATGAGCAGTTCTTC. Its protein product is CASDGRGGSSSYNEQFF.

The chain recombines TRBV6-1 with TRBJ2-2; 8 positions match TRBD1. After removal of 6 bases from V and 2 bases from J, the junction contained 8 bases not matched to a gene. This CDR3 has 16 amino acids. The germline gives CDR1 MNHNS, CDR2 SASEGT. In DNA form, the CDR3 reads TGTGCCAGCAGCGACAGGGGACCGGGAAACACCGGGGAGCTGTTTTTT. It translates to CASSDRGPGNTGELFF.

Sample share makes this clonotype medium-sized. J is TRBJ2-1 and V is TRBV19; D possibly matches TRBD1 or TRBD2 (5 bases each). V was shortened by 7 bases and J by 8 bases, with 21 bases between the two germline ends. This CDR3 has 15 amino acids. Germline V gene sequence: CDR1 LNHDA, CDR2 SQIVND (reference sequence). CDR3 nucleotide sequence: TGTGCCAGTAAGCCCCGGGGACCAGTGGTCGATGAGCAGTTCTTC. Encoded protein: CASKPRGPVVDEQFF.

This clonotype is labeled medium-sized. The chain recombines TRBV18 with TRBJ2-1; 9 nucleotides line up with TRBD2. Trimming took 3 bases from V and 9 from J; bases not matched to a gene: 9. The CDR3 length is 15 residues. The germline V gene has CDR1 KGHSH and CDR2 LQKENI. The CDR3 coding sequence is TGTGCCAGCTCACCGGGGGGCGGGGGGGCCTTTGAGCAGTTCTTC. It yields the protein CASSPGGGGAFEQFF.

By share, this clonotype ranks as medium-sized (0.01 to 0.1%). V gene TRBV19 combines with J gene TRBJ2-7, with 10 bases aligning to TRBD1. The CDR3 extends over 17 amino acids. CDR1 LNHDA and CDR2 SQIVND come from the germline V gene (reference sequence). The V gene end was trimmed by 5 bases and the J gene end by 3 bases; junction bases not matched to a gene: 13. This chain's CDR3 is CASSGKGQGRKLYEQYF. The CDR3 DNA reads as TGTGCCAGTAGTGGAAAGGGACAGGGGAGAAAGCTCTACGAGCAGTACTTC.

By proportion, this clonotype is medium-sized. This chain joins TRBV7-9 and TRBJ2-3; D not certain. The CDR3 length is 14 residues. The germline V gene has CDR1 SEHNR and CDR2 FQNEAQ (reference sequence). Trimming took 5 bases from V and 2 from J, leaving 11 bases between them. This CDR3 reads CASSHSTFTDTQYF. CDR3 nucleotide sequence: TGTGCCAGCAGCCACTCGACTTTCACAGATACGCAGTATTTT.

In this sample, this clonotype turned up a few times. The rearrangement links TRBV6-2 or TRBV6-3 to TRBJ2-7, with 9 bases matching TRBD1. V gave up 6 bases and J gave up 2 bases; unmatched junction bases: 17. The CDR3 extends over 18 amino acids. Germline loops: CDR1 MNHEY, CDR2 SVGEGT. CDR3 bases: TGTGCCAGCAGGCAAAGGCCACGGGGACAGGGTTCGGCCTACGAGCAGTACTTC. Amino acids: CASRQRPRGQGSAYEQYF.

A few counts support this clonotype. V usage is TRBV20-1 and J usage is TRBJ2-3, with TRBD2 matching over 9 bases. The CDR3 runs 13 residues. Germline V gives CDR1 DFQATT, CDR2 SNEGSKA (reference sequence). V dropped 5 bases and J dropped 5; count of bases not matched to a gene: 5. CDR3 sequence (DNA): TGCAGTGCTGGGAGAGCGGGGGGAGATACGCAGTATTTT. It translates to CSAGRAGGDTQYF.

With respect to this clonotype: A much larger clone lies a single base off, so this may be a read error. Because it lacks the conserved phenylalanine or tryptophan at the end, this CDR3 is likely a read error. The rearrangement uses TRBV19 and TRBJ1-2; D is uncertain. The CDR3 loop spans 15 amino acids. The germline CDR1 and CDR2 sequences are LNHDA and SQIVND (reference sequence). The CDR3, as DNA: TGTGTCAGTAGTCTCTACCTCCGTCCAAACTATGGCTACACCTTA. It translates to CVSSLYLRPNYGYTL.

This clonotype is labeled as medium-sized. CDR3 DNA: TGTGCCAGCAGCAGACAGGCGATCCCTGGCTATGGCTACACCTTC. Its protein product is CASSRQAIPGYGYTF. V usage is TRBV27 and J usage is TRBJ1-2, with D possibly TRBD1 on 6 matching bases. The germline CDR1 and CDR2 sequences are MNHEY and SMNVEV (reference sequence). V dropped 6 bases and J dropped 4 bases, with 18 bases sitting between them. This CDR3 comprises 15 residues.

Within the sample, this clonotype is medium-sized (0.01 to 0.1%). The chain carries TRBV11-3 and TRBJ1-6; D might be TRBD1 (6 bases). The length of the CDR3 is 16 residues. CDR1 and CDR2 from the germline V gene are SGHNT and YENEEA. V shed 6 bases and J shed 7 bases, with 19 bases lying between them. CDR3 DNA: TGTGCCAGCAGTCGGACAGTAACCCTTGGAAATTCACCCCTCCACTTT. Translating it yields CASSRTVTLGNSPLHF. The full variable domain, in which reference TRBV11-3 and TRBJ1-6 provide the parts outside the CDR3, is EAGVVQSPRYKIIEKKQPVAFWCNPISGHNTLYWYLQNLGQGPELLIRYENEEAVDDSQLPKDRFSAERLKGVDSTLKIQPAELGDSAVYLCASSRTVTLGNSPLHFGNGTRLTVT.

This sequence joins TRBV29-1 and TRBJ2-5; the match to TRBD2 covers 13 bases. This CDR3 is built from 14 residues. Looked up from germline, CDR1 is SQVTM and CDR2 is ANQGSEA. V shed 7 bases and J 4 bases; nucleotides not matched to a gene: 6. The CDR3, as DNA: TGCAGCGCCGGACTAGCGGGAGCGCGAGAGACCCAGTACTTC. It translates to CSAGLAGARETQYF.